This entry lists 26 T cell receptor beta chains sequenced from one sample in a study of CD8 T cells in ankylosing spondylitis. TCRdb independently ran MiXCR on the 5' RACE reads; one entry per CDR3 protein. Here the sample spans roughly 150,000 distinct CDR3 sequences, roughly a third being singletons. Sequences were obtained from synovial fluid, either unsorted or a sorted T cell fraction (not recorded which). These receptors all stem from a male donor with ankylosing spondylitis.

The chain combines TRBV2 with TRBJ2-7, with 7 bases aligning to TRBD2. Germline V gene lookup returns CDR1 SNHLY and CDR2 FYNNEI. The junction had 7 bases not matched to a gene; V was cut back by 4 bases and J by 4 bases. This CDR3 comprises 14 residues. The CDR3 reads CASSVNLADYEQYF. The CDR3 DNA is TGTGCCAGCAGTGTGAATCTAGCGGATTACGAGCAGTACTTC.

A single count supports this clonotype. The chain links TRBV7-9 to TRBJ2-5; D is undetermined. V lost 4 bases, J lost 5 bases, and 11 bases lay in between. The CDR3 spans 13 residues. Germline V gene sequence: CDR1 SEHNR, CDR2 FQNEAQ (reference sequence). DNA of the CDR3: TGTGCCAGCAGCTCCCCCGGGTCGGAGACCCAGTACTTC. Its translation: CASSSPGSETQYF.

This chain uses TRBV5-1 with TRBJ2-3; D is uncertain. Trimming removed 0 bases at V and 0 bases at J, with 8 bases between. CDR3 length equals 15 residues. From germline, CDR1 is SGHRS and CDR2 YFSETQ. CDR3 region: CASSLERGSTDTQYF. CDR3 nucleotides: TGCGCCAGCAGCTTGGAGCGCGGAAGCACAGATACGCAGTATTTT.

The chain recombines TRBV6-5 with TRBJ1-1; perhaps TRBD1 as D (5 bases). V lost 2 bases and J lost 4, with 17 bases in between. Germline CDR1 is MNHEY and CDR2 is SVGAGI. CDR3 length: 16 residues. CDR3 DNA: TGTGCCAGCAGTTACCCGTGGGGGGGGGAAGGCACTGAAGCTTTCTTT. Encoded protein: CASSYPWGGEGTEAFF.

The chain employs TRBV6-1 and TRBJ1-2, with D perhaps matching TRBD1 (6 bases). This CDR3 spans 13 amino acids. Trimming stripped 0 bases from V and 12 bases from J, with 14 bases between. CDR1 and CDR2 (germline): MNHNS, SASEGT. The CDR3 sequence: CASSEATPTGHTF. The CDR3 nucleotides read TGTGCCAGCAGTGAAGCGACCCCGACAGGCCACACCTTC.

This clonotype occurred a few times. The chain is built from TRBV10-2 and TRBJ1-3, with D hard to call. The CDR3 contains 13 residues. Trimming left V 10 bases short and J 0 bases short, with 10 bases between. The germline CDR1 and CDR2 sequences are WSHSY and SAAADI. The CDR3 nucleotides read TGCGCCACCCAGTGGGACTCTGGAAACACCATATATTTT. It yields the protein CATQWDSGNTIYF.

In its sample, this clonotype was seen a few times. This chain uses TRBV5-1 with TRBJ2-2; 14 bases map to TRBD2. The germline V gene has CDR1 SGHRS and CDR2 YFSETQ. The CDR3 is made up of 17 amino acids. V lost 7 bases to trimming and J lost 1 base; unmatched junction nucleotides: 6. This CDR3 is CASSPGLAGGNTGELFF. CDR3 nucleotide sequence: TGCGCCAGCTCCCCCGGACTAGCGGGAGGGAACACCGGGGAGCTGTTTTTT.

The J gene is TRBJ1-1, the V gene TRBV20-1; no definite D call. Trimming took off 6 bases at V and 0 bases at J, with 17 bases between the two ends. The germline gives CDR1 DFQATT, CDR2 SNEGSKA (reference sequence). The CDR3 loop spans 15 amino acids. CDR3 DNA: TGCAGTGCCCAGAAGGTCGACACCTTGAACACTGAAGCTTTCTTT. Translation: CSAQKVDTLNTEAFF.

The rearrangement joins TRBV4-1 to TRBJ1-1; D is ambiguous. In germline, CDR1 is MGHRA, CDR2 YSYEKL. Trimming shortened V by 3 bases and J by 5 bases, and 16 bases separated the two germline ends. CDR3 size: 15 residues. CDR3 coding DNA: TGCGCCAGCAGCCAGTTCCATGGGATGGGGACTGAAGCTTTCTTT. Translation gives CASSQFHGMGTEAFF.

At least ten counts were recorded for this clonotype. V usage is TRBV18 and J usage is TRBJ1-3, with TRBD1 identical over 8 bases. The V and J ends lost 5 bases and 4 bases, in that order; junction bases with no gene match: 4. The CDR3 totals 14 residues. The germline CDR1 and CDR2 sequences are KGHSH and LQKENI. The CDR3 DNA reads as TGTGCCAGCTCAGCGGGGACAGGCGGAAACACCATATATTTT. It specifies CASSAGTGGNTIYF. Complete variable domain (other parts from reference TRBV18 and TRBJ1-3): NAGVMQNPRHLVRRRGQEARLRCSPMKGHSHVYWYRQLPEEGLKFMVYLQKENIIDESGMPKERFSAEFPKEGPSILRIQQVVRGDSAAYFCASSAGTGGNTIYFGEGSWLTVV.

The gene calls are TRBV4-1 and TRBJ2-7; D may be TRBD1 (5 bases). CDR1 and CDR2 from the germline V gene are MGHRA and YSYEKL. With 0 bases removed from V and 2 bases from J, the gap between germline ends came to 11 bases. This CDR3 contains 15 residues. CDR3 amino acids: CASSQEHQGTYEQYF. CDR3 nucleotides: TGCGCCAGCAGCCAAGAACACCAGGGAACCTACGAGCAGTACTTC.

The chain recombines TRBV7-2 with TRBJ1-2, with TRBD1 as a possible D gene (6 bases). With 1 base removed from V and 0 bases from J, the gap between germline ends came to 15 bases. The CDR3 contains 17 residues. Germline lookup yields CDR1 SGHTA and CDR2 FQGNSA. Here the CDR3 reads CASSLVERAGANYGYTF. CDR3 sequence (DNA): TGTGCCAGCAGCTTAGTTGAGAGGGCAGGGGCTAACTATGGCTACACCTTC.

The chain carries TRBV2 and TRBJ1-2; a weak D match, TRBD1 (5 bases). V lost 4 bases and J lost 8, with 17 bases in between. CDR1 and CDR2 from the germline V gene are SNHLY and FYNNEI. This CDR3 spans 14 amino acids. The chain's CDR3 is CASSGVMGRDGYTF. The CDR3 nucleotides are TGTGCCAGCAGTGGAGTGATGGGCAGGGACGGCTACACCTTC.

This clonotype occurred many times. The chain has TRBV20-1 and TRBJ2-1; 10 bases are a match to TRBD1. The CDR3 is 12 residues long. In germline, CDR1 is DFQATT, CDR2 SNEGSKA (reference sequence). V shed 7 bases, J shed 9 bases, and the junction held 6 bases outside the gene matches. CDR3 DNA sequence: TGCAGTGTCCGACAGGGGGCGGGTGAGCAGTTCTTC. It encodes CSVRQGAGEQFF.

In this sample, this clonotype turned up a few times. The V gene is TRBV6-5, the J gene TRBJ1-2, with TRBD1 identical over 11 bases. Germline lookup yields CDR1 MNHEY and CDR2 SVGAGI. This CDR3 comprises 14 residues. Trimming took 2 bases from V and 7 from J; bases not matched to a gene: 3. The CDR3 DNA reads TGTGCCAGCAGTTACCAGGGACAGGGGGGTGGCTACACCTTC. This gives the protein CASSYQGQGGGYTF.

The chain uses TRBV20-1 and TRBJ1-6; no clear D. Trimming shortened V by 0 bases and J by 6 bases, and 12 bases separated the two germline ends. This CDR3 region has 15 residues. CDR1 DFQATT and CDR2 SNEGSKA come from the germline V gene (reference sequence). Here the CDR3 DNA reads TGCAGTGCTAGAGATAACACTAGGCCTAATTCACCCCTCCACTTT. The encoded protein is CSARDNTRPNSPLHF.

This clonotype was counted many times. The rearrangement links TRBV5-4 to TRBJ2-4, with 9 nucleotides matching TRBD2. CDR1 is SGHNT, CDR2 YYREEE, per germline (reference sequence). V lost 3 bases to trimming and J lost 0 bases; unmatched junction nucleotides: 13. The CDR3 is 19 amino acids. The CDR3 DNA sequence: TGTGCCAGCAGCTGGGGGAGCGGGAGGCCCGAGTTAGCCAAAAACATTCAGTACTTC. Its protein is CASSWGSGRPELAKNIQYF.

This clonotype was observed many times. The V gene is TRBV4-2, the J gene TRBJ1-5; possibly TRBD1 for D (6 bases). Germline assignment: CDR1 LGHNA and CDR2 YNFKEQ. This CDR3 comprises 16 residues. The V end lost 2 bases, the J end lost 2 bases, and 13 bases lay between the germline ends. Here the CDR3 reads CASSQQARQGNQPQHF. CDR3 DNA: TGTGCCAGCAGCCAACAAGCCCGACAGGGCAATCAGCCCCAGCATTTT.

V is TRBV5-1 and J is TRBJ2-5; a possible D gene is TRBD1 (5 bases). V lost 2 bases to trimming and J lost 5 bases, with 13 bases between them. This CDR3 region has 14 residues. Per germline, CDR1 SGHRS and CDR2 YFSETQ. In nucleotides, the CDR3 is TGCGCCAGCAGCTTAACTGGGGCGCCGGAGACCCAGTACTTC. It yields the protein CASSLTGAPETQYF.

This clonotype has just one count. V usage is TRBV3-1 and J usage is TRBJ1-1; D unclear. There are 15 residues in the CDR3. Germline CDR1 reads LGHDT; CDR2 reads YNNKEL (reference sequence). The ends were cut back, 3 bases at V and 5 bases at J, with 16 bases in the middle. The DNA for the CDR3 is TGTGCCAGCAGCCACCATCAGATGGGGAAGACTGAAGCTTTCTTT. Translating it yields CASSHHQMGKTEAFF.

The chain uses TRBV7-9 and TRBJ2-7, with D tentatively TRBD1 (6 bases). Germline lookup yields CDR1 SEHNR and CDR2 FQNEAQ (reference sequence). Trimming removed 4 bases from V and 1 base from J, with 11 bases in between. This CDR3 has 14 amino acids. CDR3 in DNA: TGTGCCAGCAGCTCCCGGACAGTTTCCTACGAGCAGTACTTC. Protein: CASSSRTVSYEQYF.

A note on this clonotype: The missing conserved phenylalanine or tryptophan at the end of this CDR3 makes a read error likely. The CDR3 region is CASSFPTGGRSGNTIYS. CDR3 DNA sequence: TGTGCCAGCAGCTTCCCCACGGGAGGGAGATCTGGAAACACCATATATTCT. The chain has TRBV5-6 and TRBJ1-3; no clear D gene. V gave up 2 bases and J gave up 1 base, with 16 bases separating them. In germline, CDR1 is SGHDT, CDR2 YYEEEE. The CDR3 length is 17 residues.

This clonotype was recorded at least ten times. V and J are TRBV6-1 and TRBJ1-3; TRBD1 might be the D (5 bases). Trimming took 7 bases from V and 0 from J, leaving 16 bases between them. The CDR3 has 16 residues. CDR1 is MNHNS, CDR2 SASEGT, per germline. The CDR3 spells CASMSLWGSSGNTIYF. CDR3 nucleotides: TGTGCCAGCATGTCTTTGTGGGGGTCCTCTGGAAACACCATATATTTT.

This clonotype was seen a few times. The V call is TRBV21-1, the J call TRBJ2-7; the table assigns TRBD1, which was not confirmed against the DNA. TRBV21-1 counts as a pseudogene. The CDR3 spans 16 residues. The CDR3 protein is CASSKALQPGTYEQYF. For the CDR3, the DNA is TGTGCCAGCAGCAAAGCGCTCCAACCCGGGACGTACGAGCAGTACTTC.

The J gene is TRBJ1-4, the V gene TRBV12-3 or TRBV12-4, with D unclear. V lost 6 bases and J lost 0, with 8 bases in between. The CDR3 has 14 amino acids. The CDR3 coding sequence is TGTGCCAGCAGGTCGACACCAACTAATGAAAAACTGTTTTTT. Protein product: CASRSTPTNEKLFF.

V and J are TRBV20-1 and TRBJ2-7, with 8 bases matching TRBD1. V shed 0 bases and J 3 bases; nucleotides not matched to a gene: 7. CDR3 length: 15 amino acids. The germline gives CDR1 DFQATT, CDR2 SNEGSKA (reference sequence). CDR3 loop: CSARDARQGNYEQYF. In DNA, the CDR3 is TGCAGTGCTAGAGATGCGAGACAGGGGAACTACGAGCAGTACTTC.